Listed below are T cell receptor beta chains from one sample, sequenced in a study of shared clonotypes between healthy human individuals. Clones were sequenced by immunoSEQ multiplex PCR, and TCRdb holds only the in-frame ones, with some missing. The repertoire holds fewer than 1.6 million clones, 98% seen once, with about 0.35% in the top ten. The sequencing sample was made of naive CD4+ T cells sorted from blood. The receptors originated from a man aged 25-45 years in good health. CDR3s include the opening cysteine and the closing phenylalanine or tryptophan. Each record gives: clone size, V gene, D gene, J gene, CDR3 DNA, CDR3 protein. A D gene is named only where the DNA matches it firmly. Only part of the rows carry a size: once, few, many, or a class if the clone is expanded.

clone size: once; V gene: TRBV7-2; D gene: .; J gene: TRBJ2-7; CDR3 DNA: TGTGCCAGCAGCTTAAGCTCTAGGGGGTCCCCCCGACACGAGCAGTACTTC; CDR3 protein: CASSLSSRGSPRHEQYF
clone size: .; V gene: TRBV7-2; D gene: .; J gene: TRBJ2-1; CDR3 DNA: TGTGCCAGCAGCCCCATCAACAGGGTTCTGTACAATGAGCAGTTCTTC; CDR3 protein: CASSPINRVLYNEQFF
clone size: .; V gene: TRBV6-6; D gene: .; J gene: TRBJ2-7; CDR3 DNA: TGTGCCAGCAGTTACTCGGGCGGTAGCTCCTACGAGCAGTACTTC; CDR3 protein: CASSYSGGSSYEQYF
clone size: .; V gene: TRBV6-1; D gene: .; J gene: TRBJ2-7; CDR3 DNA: TGTGCCTTACGGCATGGGGGCCCCAACAGTCACGAGCAGTACTTC; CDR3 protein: CALRHGGPNSHEQYF
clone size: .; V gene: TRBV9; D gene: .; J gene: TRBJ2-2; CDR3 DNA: TGTGCCAGCAGCGCCCGGTCCCCAACCGGGGAGCTGTTTTTT; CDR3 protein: CASSARSPTGELFF
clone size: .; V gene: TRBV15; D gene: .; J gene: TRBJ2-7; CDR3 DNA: TGTGCCACCAGCAGAGATGTTCAGACCCGGTACGAGCAGTACTTC; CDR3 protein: CATSRDVQTRYEQYF
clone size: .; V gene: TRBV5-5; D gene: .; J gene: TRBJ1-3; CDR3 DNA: TGTGCCAGCAATCAAATCTCTGGAAACACCATATATTTT; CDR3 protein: CASNQISGNTIYF
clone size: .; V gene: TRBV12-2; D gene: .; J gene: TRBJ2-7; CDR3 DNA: TGTGCAAGTCGCTTAGGGCGCAGGGAGGTCAACGAGCAGTACTTC; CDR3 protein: CASRLGRREVNEQYF
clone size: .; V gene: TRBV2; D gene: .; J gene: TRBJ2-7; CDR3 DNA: TGTGCCAGCAGTGAAAACGAGCAGTACTTC; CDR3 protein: CASSENEQYF
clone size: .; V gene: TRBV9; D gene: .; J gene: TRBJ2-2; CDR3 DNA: TGTGCCAGCAGCCCATCGGGGGAGGCTCGCACCGGGGAGCTGTTTTTT; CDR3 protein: CASSPSGEARTGELFF
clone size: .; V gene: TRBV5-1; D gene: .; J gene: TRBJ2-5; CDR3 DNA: TGCGCCAGCAGCCCAACGTGGGACCTCCGCGGTGAGACCCAGTACTTC; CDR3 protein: CASSPTWDLRGETQYF
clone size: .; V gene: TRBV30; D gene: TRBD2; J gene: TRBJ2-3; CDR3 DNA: TGTGCCTGGAGCGAGGGACTAGCGGGTATAGATACGCAGTATTTT; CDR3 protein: CAWSEGLAGIDTQYF
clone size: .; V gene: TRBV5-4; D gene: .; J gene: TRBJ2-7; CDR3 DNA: TGTGCCAGCAGCTCGAAGCGACAGTCGTACGAGCAGTACTTC; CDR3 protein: CASSSKRQSYEQYF
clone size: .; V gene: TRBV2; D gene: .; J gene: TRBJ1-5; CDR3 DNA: TGTGCCAGCGGAGAGGATAGGGGGAGGAATCAGCCCCAGCATTTT; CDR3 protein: CASGEDRGRNQPQHF
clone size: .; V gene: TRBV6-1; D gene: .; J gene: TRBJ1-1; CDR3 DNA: TGTGCCAGCAGTCCGGACGGAGTATTTGAAGCTTTCTTT; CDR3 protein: CASSPDGVFEAFF
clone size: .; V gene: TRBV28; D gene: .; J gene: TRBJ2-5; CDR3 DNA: TGTGCCAGCAGTTTAAGCTCAGCCCAAGAGACCCAGTACTTC; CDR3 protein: CASSLSSAQETQYF
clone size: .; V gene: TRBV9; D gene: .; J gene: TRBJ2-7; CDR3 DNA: TGTGCCAGCAGCGTAGTGGACACGACCTACGAGCAGTACTTC; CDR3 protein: CASSVVDTTYEQYF
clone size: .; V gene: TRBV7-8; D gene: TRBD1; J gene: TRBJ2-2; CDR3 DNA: TGTGCCAGCAGCCCTCGACAGGGGGTATGGGCGAACACCGGGGAGCTGTTTTTT; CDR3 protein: CASSPRQGVWANTGELFF
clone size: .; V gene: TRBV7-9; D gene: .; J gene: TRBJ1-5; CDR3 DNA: TGTGCCAGCAGCTTAGGCGGGGGTAGCAATCAGCCCCAGCATTTT; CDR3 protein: CASSLGGGSNQPQHF
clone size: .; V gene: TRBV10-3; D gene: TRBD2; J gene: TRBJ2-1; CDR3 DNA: TGTGCCATCAGTGAGGTTATCCGGGGGGATGAGCAGTTCTTC; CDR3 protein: CAISEVIRGDEQFF
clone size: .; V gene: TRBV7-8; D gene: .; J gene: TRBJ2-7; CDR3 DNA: TGTGCCAGCAGCTTAGCTCCGGACGAGCAGTACTTC; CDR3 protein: CASSLAPDEQYF
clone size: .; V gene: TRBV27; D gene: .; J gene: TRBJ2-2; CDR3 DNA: TGTGCCAGCAGGCCAGTGGGCACCGGGGAGCTGTTTTTT; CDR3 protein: CASRPVGTGELFF
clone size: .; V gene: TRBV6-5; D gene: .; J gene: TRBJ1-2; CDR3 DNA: TGTGCCAGCAGTTACCTAACAGGGACTATCTATGGCTACACCTTC; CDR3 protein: CASSYLTGTIYGYTF
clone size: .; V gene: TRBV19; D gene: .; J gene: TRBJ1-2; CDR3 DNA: TGTGCCACCGAGAACGACCCGGGAGGTAACTATGGCTACACCTTC; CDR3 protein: CATENDPGGNYGYTF
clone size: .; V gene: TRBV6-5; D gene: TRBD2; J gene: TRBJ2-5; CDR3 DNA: TGTGCCAGCAGTTATGGAGGGACTAGGGAGACCCAGTACTTC; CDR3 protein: CASSYGGTRETQYF
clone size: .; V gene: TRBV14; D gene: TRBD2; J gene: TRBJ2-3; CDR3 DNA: TGTGCCAGCAGCCAACGGAGGACTAGCGGGAGTTTGGCGGATACGCAGTATTTT; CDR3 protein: CASSQRRTSGSLADTQYF
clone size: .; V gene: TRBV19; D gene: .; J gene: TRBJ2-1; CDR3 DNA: TGTGCCAGTAGCCCCCCGGTTTTAACGGGACCCCAAACGGTGAATGAGCAGTTCTTC; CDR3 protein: CASSPPVLTGPQTVNEQFF
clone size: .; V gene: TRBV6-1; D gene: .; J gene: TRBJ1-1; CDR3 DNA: TGTGCCAGCAGGGGTTATCGGGCCAGCAACACTGAAGCTTTCTTT; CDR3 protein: CASRGYRASNTEAFF
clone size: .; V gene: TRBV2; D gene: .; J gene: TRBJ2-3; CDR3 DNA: TGTGCCAGCAGTGTGAGGAGGGCTACGCAGTATTTT; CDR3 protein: CASSVRRATQYF
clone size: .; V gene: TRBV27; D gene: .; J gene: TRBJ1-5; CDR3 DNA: TGTGCCAGCAGCAGGGGTGTGGGCTTGCCCCAGCATTTT; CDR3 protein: CASSRGVGLPQHF
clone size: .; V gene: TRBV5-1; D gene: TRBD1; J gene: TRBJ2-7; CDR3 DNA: TGCGCCAGCAGCTTGGTGGGACAGGGGCCGGGGGAGCAGTACTTC; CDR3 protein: CASSLVGQGPGEQYF
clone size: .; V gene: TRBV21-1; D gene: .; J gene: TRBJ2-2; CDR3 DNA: TGTGCCAGCAGGATCACCGCTGGCGGGGAGCTGTTTTTT; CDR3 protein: CASRITAGGELFF
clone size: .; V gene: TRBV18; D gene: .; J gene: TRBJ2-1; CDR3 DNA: TGTGCCAGCTCACCCACAGTTCTCCCCTACAATGAGCAGTTCTTC; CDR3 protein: CASSPTVLPYNEQFF
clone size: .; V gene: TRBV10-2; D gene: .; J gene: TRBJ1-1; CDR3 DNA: TGCGCCAGCAGTGAATACCCGAACACTGAAGCTTTCTTT; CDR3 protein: CASSEYPNTEAFF
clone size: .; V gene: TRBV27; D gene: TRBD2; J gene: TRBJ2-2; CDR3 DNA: TGTGCCAGCAGTGAATACCACGGACTAGCGGCCCGGGAGCTGTTTTTT; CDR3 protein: CASSEYHGLAARELFF
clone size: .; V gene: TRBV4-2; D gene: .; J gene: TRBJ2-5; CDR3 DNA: TGTGCCAGCAGCCAAGTTACGGTTGCGGGCATCCAAGAGACCCAGTACTTC; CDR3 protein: CASSQVTVAGIQETQYF
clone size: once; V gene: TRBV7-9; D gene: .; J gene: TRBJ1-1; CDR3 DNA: TGTGCCAGCAGCTCCGTCGGGCGGCGGAAGAACACTGAAGCTTTCTTT; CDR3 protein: CASSSVGRRKNTEAFF
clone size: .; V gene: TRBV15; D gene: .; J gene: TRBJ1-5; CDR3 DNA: TGTGCCACCAGCAGCCCCAGGGATCGGCCCCAGCATTTT; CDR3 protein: CATSSPRDRPQHF